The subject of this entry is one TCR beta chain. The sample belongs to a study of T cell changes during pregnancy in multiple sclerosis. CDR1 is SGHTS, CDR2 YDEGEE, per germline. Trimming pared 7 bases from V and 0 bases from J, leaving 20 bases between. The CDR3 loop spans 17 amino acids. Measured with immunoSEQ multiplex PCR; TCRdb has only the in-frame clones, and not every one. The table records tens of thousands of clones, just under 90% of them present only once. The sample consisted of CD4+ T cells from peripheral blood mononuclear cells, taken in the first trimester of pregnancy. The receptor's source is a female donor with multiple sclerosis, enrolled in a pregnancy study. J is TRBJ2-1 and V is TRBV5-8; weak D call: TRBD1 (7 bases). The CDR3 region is CASARGDSGGSYNEQFF. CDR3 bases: TGTGCCAGCGCCCGCGGGGACTCAGGGGGCTCCTACAATGAGCAGTTCTTC.